These 8 T cell receptor beta chains were sequenced from one sample in a study of cytomegalovirus exposure and HLA in healthy donors. A multiplex PCR was run with 60 Vbeta primers and 13 Jbeta primers. The data were produced by immunoSEQ multiplex PCR, yet TCRdb's version contains in-frame clones alone and is incomplete. This sample carries 170,000 or so clones, just over 75% of them seen once, and the ten largest clones take around 3.5%. Material for sequencing was PBMCs. The source of these receptors is a woman aged 55-70 years in good health and CMV-seropositive.

This sequence joins TRBV2 and TRBJ2-7; D might be TRBD2 (5 bases). V was clipped by 6 bases and J by 6 bases, with 12 bases between them. This CDR3 has 12 residues. Germline V gives CDR1 SNHLY, CDR2 FYNNEI. CDR3 sequence reads: CASRVISVEQYF. CDR3 bases: TGTGCCAGCAGAGTCATTAGCGTCGAGCAGTACTTC.

This clone was detected only a few times. This chain links TRBV27 with TRBJ1-6; D is perhaps TRBD1 (5 bases). The CDR3 extends over 13 amino acids. The ends were cut back, 3 bases at V and 7 bases at J, with 7 bases in the middle. The V gene's germline CDR1 is MNHEY and CDR2 SMNVEV (reference sequence). The CDR3 DNA follows: TGTGCCAGCAGTTTGGGGGGGAATTCACCCCTCCACTTT. Its translation is CASSLGGNSPLHF.

The V and J genes are TRBV19 and TRBJ2-1, with TRBD2 matching over 10 bases. Germline CDR1 and CDR2: LNHDA and SQIVND (reference sequence). The CDR3 covers 15 residues. J gave up 7 bases and V 5 bases, and 8 bases lay outside the gene matches. Here the CDR3 reads CASSLGLAGVNEQFF. The CDR3 nucleotides read TGTGCCAGTAGTCTAGGCCTAGCGGGGGTTAATGAGCAGTTCTTC.

This clone has a single count. The chain uses TRBV5-8 and TRBJ1-5; the D gene is possibly TRBD1 (5 bases). The CDR3 consists of 16 residues. Germline V gene sequence: CDR1 SGHTS, CDR2 YDEGEE. Trimming cost V 3 bases and J 4 bases, with 17 bases left between them. This CDR3 is CASSSLVGAGNQPQHF. The CDR3 DNA sequence: TGTGCCAGCAGCTCCTTGGTAGGGGCAGGGAATCAGCCCCAGCATTTT.

V usage is TRBV28 and J usage is TRBJ2-3, with TRBD1 identical over 10 bases. The CDR3 is 12 residues long. Trimming removed 3 bases from V and 14 bases from J; junction bases left unmatched: 5. CDR1 and CDR2 from the germline V gene are MDHEN and SYDVKM. In nucleotides, the CDR3 is TGTGCCAGCAGTTTGCCGGGACAGGGGTGGTATTTT. It encodes CASSLPGQGWYF.

The sample holds one count of this clone. The chain recombines TRBV4-2 with TRBJ2-5; D may be TRBD1 (6 bases). This CDR3 contains 16 residues. The V and J ends lost 0 bases and 4 bases respectively, with 15 bases between them. Germline V gene sequence: CDR1 LGHNA, CDR2 YNFKEQ. CDR3: CASSQDRGTMVETQYF. CDR3 in DNA: TGTGCCAGCAGCCAAGATAGGGGGACAATGGTAGAGACCCAGTACTTC.

This chain connects TRBV7-6 to TRBJ2-7, with D possibly being TRBD2 (6 bases). CDR1 is SGHVS, CDR2 FNYEAQ, per germline. V lost 1 base to trimming and J lost 3 bases, with 10 bases between them. The CDR3 is 14 amino acids. The CDR3 loop is CASSLVGTVYEQYF. CDR3 DNA: TGTGCCAGCAGCTTAGTTGGGACTGTCTACGAGCAGTACTTC.

The chain combines TRBV19 with TRBJ1-1; TRBD1 might be the D (5 bases). Germline V gene sequence: CDR1 LNHDA, CDR2 SQIVND (reference sequence). Trimming cost V 7 bases and J 0 bases, with 12 bases left between them. The CDR3 length is 14 residues. The CDR3 nucleotides read TGTGCCAGTACCGGGGGTTCGATGAACACTGAAGCTTTCTTT. It translates to CASTGGSMNTEAFF.